Following are 19 T cell receptor beta chains from one sample sequenced in a study of cytomegalovirus exposure and HLA in healthy donors. PCR primers comprised 60 Vbeta and 13 Jbeta primers. This table comes from immunoSEQ multiplex PCR, and its TCRdb copy is limited to in-frame clones, with some not included. The sample includes 150,000 to 200,000 clones, around 76% of them seen just once. The sample was PBMCs. Receptors originate from a woman in her thirties in good health and CMV-seropositive.

This chain uses TRBV5-4 with TRBJ2-2; D gene unclear. Germline-derived CDR1 and CDR2 are SGHNT and YYREEE (reference sequence). The V end lost 0 bases, the J end lost 2 bases, and 5 bases lay between the germline ends. The CDR3 covers 14 residues. CDR3 region: CASSLDSNTGELFF. DNA for the CDR3: TGTGCCAGCAGCTTGGACAGTAACACCGGGGAGCTGTTTTTT.

The chain combines TRBV21-1 with TRBJ2-7; TRBD2, the table's D call, lacks a check against the DNA. TRBV21-1 is recorded as a pseudogene. CDR3 length: 15 amino acids. The CDR3 sequence is CASSKRSRRAGEQYF. CDR3 in DNA: TGTGCCAGCAGCAAAAGGAGTAGAAGAGCTGGGGAGCAGTACTTC.

The J gene is TRBJ1-5, the V gene TRBV30; weak D call: TRBD1 (5 bases). This CDR3 has 14 residues. V lost 5 bases and J 3 bases, leaving 14 bases between the germline ends. Germline CDR1 and CDR2: GTSNPN and SVGIG (reference sequence). The CDR3 region has the DNA TGTGCCTGGTCTCAAGGGGCCAACAATCAGCCCCAGCATTTT. Its protein is CAWSQGANNQPQHF.

The chain couples TRBV9 to TRBJ1-6; TRBD1 is a possible D gene (6 bases). V was cut by 3 bases and J by 7 bases, with 14 bases left in between. Germline loops: CDR1 SGDLS, CDR2 YYNGEE. CDR3 size: 15 residues. The CDR3 DNA sequence: TGTGCCAGCAGCGCGTACAGGGTTGACAATTCACCCCTCCACTTT. Translation: CASSAYRVDNSPLHF.

V is TRBV28 and J is TRBJ2-7; D not resolved. Trimming took 6 bases from V and 2 from J, leaving 11 bases between them. This CDR3 has 13 amino acids. Per germline, CDR1 MDHEN and CDR2 SYDVKM. The CDR3 protein is CASRQINTYEQYF. CDR3 nucleotide sequence: TGTGCCAGCAGACAGATAAACACCTACGAGCAGTACTTC.

This clone showed up just a few times. The V and J genes are TRBV5-6 and TRBJ1-2, with TRBD1 matching over 9 bases. CDR1 is SGHDT and CDR2 is YYEEEE in the germline V gene. J gave up 7 bases and V 4 bases, and 8 bases lay outside the gene matches. The CDR3 is made up of 14 amino acids. CDR3 in amino acids: CASSTPGQGVGYTF. Here the CDR3 DNA reads TGTGCCAGCAGCACTCCGGGACAGGGAGTTGGCTACACCTTC.

This clone was seen a handful of times. The rearrangement links TRBV4-3 to TRBJ2-7, with TRBD1 identical over 9 bases. The CDR3 length is 16 residues. Per germline, CDR1 LGHNA and CDR2 YSLEER. The V and J ends lost 1 base and 0 bases, in that order; junction bases with no gene match: 4. CDR3 region: CASSQARGQGSYEQYF. The DNA for the CDR3 is TGCGCCAGCAGCCAAGCCAGGGGACAGGGCTCCTACGAGCAGTACTTC.

The chain joins TRBV5-6 to TRBJ1-4, with D maybe TRBD1 (5 bases). V was trimmed by 2 bases and J by 4 bases, leaving 6 bases between them. CDR3 length equals 13 residues. From germline, CDR1 is SGHDT and CDR2 YYEEEE. This chain's CDR3 is CASSFGGNEKLFF. The DNA for the CDR3 is TGTGCCAGCAGCTTCGGGGGTAATGAAAAACTGTTTTTT.

The chain employs TRBV6-1 and TRBJ2-3; 9 bases are shared with TRBD1. Germline-derived CDR1 and CDR2 are MNHNS and SASEGT. The CDR3 has 15 residues. J gave up 7 bases and V 10 bases, and 15 bases lay outside the gene matches. CDR3 DNA sequence: TGTGCCATCTCGACAGGGGGAGCGTTAGGGAATACGCAGTATTTT. Amino acid sequence: CAISTGGALGNTQYF.

The table lists this clone with a count of one. The chain has TRBV6-5 and TRBJ2-5; TRBD1 aligns across 9 bases. Germline values: CDR1 MNHEY, CDR2 SVGAGI. Trimming removed 0 bases from V and 5 bases from J; junction bases left unmatched: 7. This CDR3 has 16 residues. The CDR3 loop is CASSYSTGGGPETQYF. CDR3 DNA sequence: TGTGCCAGCAGTTACTCGACAGGGGGGGGGCCGGAGACCCAGTACTTC.

The rearrangement uses TRBV4-3 and TRBJ1-1; possibly TRBD1 for D (6 bases). The CDR3 contains 14 residues. Trimming took 3 bases from V and 6 from J, leaving 14 bases between them. Germline assignment: CDR1 LGHNA and CDR2 YSLEER. CDR3 loop: CASSHRGAYPEAFF. The CDR3 DNA is TGCGCCAGCAGCCATCGGGGGGCATATCCTGAAGCTTTCTTT.

The V and J genes are TRBV2 and TRBJ2-5; 7 nucleotides line up with TRBD2. The V segment lost 6 bases and the J segment 5 bases; nucleotides outside the gene matches: 9. In germline, CDR1 is SNHLY, CDR2 FYNNEI. The CDR3 length is 14 residues. CDR3 coding DNA: TGTGCCAGCAGCCCTCTACGGGGAGGGGAGACCCAGTACTTC. This codes for CASSPLRGGETQYF.

V and J are TRBV2 and TRBJ1-1, with D possibly TRBD1 on 5 matching bases. The CDR3 loop spans 13 amino acids. The germline V gene encodes CDR1 SNHLY and CDR2 FYNNEI. V was cut by 8 bases and J by 8 bases, with 18 bases left in between. Here the CDR3 reads CASHQRGRGEAFF. The CDR3 region has the DNA TGTGCCAGCCACCAGCGGGGTAGGGGCGAAGCTTTCTTT.

This chain uses TRBV5-6 with TRBJ1-2; a weak D match, TRBD1 (6 bases). V lost 0 bases and J lost 4, with 13 bases in between. The length of the CDR3 is 15 residues. Germline CDR1 and CDR2: SGHDT and YYEEEE. CDR3 in DNA: TGTGCCAGCAGCTTGGGGTCCAGGGGCTCCTATGGCTACACCTTC. This codes for CASSLGSRGSYGYTF. Full variable domain (rest looked up from reference TRBV5-6 and TRBJ1-2): DAGVTQSPTHLIKTRGQQVTLRCSPKSGHDTVSWYQQALGQGPQFIFQYYEEEERQRGNFPDRFSGHQFPNYSSELNVNALLLGDSALYLCASSLGSRGSYGYTFGSGTRLTVV.

V usage is TRBV28 and J usage is TRBJ1-2, with unresolved D. There are 11 residues in the CDR3. Looked up from germline, CDR1 is MDHEN and CDR2 is SYDVKM. With 3 bases removed from V and 8 bases from J, the gap between germline ends came to 7 bases. Here the CDR3 DNA reads TGTGCCAGCAGTTTGAAGCGGGGCTACACCTTC. Its protein product is CASSLKRGYTF.

In DNA, the CDR3 is TGTGCCAGCAGCACCCCTCTGGTGGGACAGGGCTTACAGACCCAGTACTTC. Its translation: CASSTPLVGQGLQTQYF. V usage is TRBV7-8 and J usage is TRBJ2-5; 9 bases line up with TRBD1. This CDR3 spans 17 amino acids. J lost 6 bases, V lost 5 bases, and 16 bases had no gene match. CDR1 and CDR2 (germline): SGHVS, FQNEAQ.

This chain uses TRBV7-7 with TRBJ2-1; D not certain. Germline CDR1 and CDR2: SSHAT and FNYEAQ (reference sequence). V was cut by 5 bases and J by 7 bases, with 9 bases left in between. The CDR3 runs 12 residues. CDR3 DNA sequence: TGTGCCAGCAGCCCGGTACAGAATGAGCAGTTCTTC. Its translation: CASSPVQNEQFF.

This clone was seen ten or more times. This rearrangement joins TRBV6-4 to TRBJ2-3; D gene unclear. V lost 0 bases to trimming and J lost 2 bases, with 9 bases between them. CDR3 size: 15 residues. Germline values: CDR1 MRHNA, CDR2 SNTAGT. This chain's CDR3 is CASSDSSLTTDTQYF. The CDR3 DNA follows: TGTGCCAGCAGTGACTCGAGCTTAACCACAGATACGCAGTATTTT.

This clone has a handful of counts. V usage is TRBV5-8 and J usage is TRBJ1-3; possible D gene TRBD1, 5 bases. The V and J ends lost 4 bases and 2 bases respectively, with 13 bases between them. The V gene's germline CDR1 is SGHTS and CDR2 YDEGEE. The CDR3 totals 15 residues. DNA for the CDR3: TGTGCCAGCAGCCCCGGGGGTCTACCTGGAAACACCATATATTTT. The encoded protein is CASSPGGLPGNTIYF.